This T cell receptor beta chain appears in the sequencing data of a study of human T cells and chemical hapten exposure. Library construction involved attaching unique molecular identifiers to individual cDNA molecules, which allowed quantitative, reproducible TCR counting. TCRdb re-analysed the RACE reads in MiXCR, keeping a single row per CDR3 protein. In the table there are about 89,000 distinct CDR3 sequences, 9.5% to 11% of which are singletons. Specified time point: patch test 2, 6 weeks after DPC sensitization. Documented treatment: therapeutic diphenylcyclopropenone sensitization with weekly scalp DPC. Blood draws came first, before each patch test. Donors were 18 to 70-year-old alopecia patients suitable for DPC. It was unfractionated whole blood from which total RNA was extracted. Germline-derived CDR1 and CDR2 are MNHEY and SVGEGT. V shed 5 bases and J shed 2 bases, with 7 bases lying between them. This CDR3 spans 13 amino acids.

This clonotype has only a few counts. The genes are TRBV6-2 or TRBV6-3 and TRBJ2-1; D gene ambiguous. This TCR was recovered from a man aged 35 to 55 with alopecia areata. Some clones in this sample may be carry-over from other donors' samples. The sequencing here drew on whole blood, taken in connection with sensitization to the hapten diphenylcyclopropenone (DPC). For the CDR3, the DNA is TGTGCCAGCAGTGTACTAACCTACAATGAGCAGTTCTTC. Its translation is CASSVLTYNEQFF.